This TCR beta chain appears in the sequencing data of a study of T cells in Graves' hyperthyroidism and ophthalmopathy. Study in general: Peripheral blood was taken when the disease was first diagnosed, before any treatment began.

V dropped 6 bases and J dropped 3; count of bases not matched to a gene: 3. CDR1 MNHNS and CDR2 SASEGT come from the germline V gene. This CDR3 is 15 amino acids long. Among the patients, aged 18 to 65, hyperthyroidism was newly diagnosed and had lasted under 2 months. RNA transcripts gave rise to amplified TCR beta CDR3 regions. First-round RT-PCR of the TCR CDR3 relied on the HTBI primer set. TCRdb re-called the multiplex PCR reads with MiXCR, one entry per CDR3 protein. The sample yields approximately 400,000 distinct CDR3 sequences, about 14% seen once. The chain is built from TRBV6-1 and TRBJ1-6, with 9 bases aligning to TRBD1. This clonotype was sampled from a man aged 25-40 years with Graves' hyperthyroidism that later progressed to Graves' ophthalmopathy. Sequenced input: blood. CDR3 nucleotides: TGTGCCAGCAGAACGACAGGGGGCTATAATTCACCCCTCCACTTT. Translating gives CASRTTGGYNSPLHF.